Given below is one TCR beta chain in context. Authors' data handling: Estimation of nucleated cell counts was performed using reference gene primer amplification. Here immunoSEQ multiplex PCR was the method, and the copy in TCRdb shows in-frame clones only, minus some. D and trimming were read from the DNA, whereas the V and J calls and clone size are those reported in that table. This table has about 230,000 clones, about nine tenths appearing once. This record comes from a study of blood T cell repertoires in COVID-19. Germline loops: CDR1 SGHRS, CDR2 YFSETQ. The CDR3 is 14 residues long. Trimming took 0 bases from V and 7 from J; bases not matched to a gene: 5. It was during active infection that Seattle patients were enrolled and then longitudinally followed.

The V call is TRBV5-1, the J call TRBJ1-2; 8 bases agree with TRBD1. Sequencing was done on a sample of peripheral blood. This receptor was taken from a man aged 45-65 years with COVID-19, enrolled during active disease. The CDR3, as DNA: TGCGCCAGCAGCTTGGACGCAGGGGGCAGTGGCTACACCTTC. This gives the protein CASSLDAGGSGYTF.